This T cell receptor (beta chain) was retrieved from a study of blood T cells in healthy people across ages. The wider study: Template switching recovered approximately one barcoded beta molecule for every two T cells.

The CDR3 has 14 amino acids. With a J-beta primer mix and a sample-barcoded 5' primer, a second PCR ran about 7 to 12 cycles. TCRdb passed the 5' RACE reads through MiXCR, listing each CDR3 protein once. The repertoire has about 1.7 million distinct CDR3 sequences, 28% of them found once; the top ten carry about 7.7%. Specimen: blood. This receptor was obtained from a woman in her thirties in good health. The chain carries TRBV21-1 and TRBJ2-4. TRBV21-1 is given as a pseudogene. The CDR3 loop is CASSNKGIKDIQYF. CDR3 nucleotides: TGTGCCAGCAGCAACAAAGGGATAAAGGACATTCAGTACTTC.